Each of the 29 T cell receptor beta chains below was sequenced from the same sample in a study of blood T cell repertoires in COVID-19. Libraries were prepared by immunoSEQ multiplex PCR; TCRdb keeps only in-frame clonotypes and omits some of them. The table has over 200,000 clones, around 86% seen once. The sequenced sample consisted of peripheral blood. The receptor set was obtained from a human donor in a cohort sampled during active COVID-19.

This chain joins TRBV9 and TRBJ2-7; D unresolved. The CDR3 is 12 residues long. V was shortened by 0 bases and J by 7 bases, with 8 bases between the two germline ends. Germline V lookup: CDR1 SGDLS, CDR2 YYNGEE. The CDR3 DNA reads as TGTGCCAGCAGCGTAGCTTTCGGGGAGCAGTACTTC. Amino acids: CASSVAFGEQYF.

This rearrangement joins TRBV7-9 to TRBJ1-1; 9 nucleotides match TRBD1. Germline V lookup: CDR1 SEHNR, CDR2 FQNEAQ (reference sequence). V lost 7 bases and J lost 7; bases outside the gene matches: 7. The CDR3 covers 13 residues. In DNA, the CDR3 is TGTGCCAGCATCGGGGACAGGGAGGGTGAAGCTTTCTTT. Its protein product is CASIGDREGEAFF. The full variable domain, its missing parts supplied by reference TRBV7-9 and TRBJ1-1, is DTGVSQNPRHKITKRGQNVTFRCDPISEHNRLYWYRQTLGQGPEFLTYFQNEAQLEKSRLLSDRFSAERPKGSFSTLEIQRTEQGDSAMYLCASIGDREGEAFFGQGTRLTVV.

This chain uses TRBV3-1 (or the pseudogene TRBV3-2) with TRBJ2-3; tentatively, D is TRBD1 (5 bases). Trimming pared 4 bases from V and 2 bases from J, leaving 10 bases between. The CDR3 spans 14 residues. CDR1 is LGHDT and CDR2 is YNNKEL in the germline V gene (reference sequence). CDR3 in amino acids: CASSRRQNTDTQYF. The CDR3 DNA reads as TGTGCCAGCAGCCGCCGACAGAACACAGATACGCAGTATTTT.

CDR3 sequence reads: CASSQDWTSVAYEQYF. CDR3 bases: TGCGCCAGCAGCCAAGATTGGACTAGCGTAGCCTACGAGCAGTACTTC. The J gene is TRBJ2-7, the V gene TRBV4-3, with 9 bases lining up with TRBD2. V dropped 0 bases and J dropped 2; count of bases not matched to a gene: 5. The CDR3 length is 16 residues. Germline CDR1 LGHNA, CDR2 YSLEER.

The chain couples TRBV28 to TRBJ1-4, with TRBD1 matching over 9 bases. Germline V gene sequence: CDR1 MDHEN, CDR2 SYDVKM. V lost 3 bases to trimming and J lost 10 bases; unmatched junction nucleotides: 6. This CDR3 region has 14 residues. The CDR3 bases are TGTGCCAGCAGTTTCCCGGGACAGGGAGGAAAACTGTTTTTT. Its translation is CASSFPGQGGKLFF. Full variable domain (remainder filled in from reference TRBV28 and TRBJ1-4): DVKVTQSSRYLVKRTGEKVFLECVQDMDHENMFWYRQDPGLGLRLIYFSYDVKMKEKGDIPEGYSVSREKKERFSLILESASTNQTSMYLCASSFPGQGGKLFFGSGTQLSVL.

In this sample, this clone turned up a few times. V and J are TRBV2 and TRBJ2-7, with D tentatively TRBD2 (6 bases). This CDR3 has 14 amino acids. Trimming stripped 3 bases from V and 2 bases from J, with 11 bases between. Looked up from germline, CDR1 is SNHLY and CDR2 is FYNNEI. The CDR3 DNA reads as TGTGCCAGCAGTGACGGCGGGACTCCCTACGAGCAGTACTTC. Its translation is CASSDGGTPYEQYF.

The J gene is TRBJ1-1, the V gene TRBV14; D is uncertain. Germline V lookup: CDR1 SGHDN, CDR2 FVKESK. This CDR3 comprises 11 residues. Trimming removed 4 bases from V and 3 bases from J, with 3 bases in between. Here the CDR3 reads CASSRHTEAFF. DNA for the CDR3: TGTGCCAGCAGCCGGCACACTGAAGCTTTCTTT.

This rearrangement joins TRBV3-1 (or the pseudogene TRBV3-2) to TRBJ2-2; TRBD2 aligns across 9 bases. This CDR3 has 16 residues. After removal of 4 bases from V and 2 bases from J, the junction contained 5 bases not matched to a gene. Germline assignment: CDR1 LGHDT and CDR2 YNNKEL (reference sequence). CDR3 coding DNA: TGTGCCAGCAGCCCGCGACTAGCGGTCAACACCGGGGAGCTGTTTTTT. It yields the protein CASSPRLAVNTGELFF.

The chain joins TRBV28 to TRBJ2-1, with D perhaps matching TRBD2 (6 bases). Germline V lookup: CDR1 MDHEN, CDR2 SYDVKM. The CDR3 spans 12 residues. The V gene lost 8 bases and the J gene lost 3 bases, with 8 bases spanning the gap. The CDR3, as DNA: TGTGCCAGCGTGGGACTCTACAATGAGCAGTTCTTC. Amino acid sequence: CASVGLYNEQFF.

This clone has only a few counts. This sequence joins TRBV12-5 and TRBJ1-5, with D perhaps matching TRBD1 (5 bases). V lost 7 bases, J lost 5 bases, and 12 bases lay in between. The germline gives CDR1 LGHNT, CDR2 FRNRAP. CDR3 length equals 13 residues. The CDR3 coding sequence is TGTGCTAGTGCCGCCAGGGTCGATCAGCCCCAGCATTTT. Amino acid sequence: CASAARVDQPQHF.

This rearrangement joins TRBV28 to TRBJ1-4; D is possibly TRBD1 (6 bases). The CDR3 contains 15 residues. The V end lost 3 bases, the J end lost 10 bases, and 18 bases lay between the germline ends. Germline lookup yields CDR1 MDHEN and CDR2 SYDVKM. The CDR3 bases are TGTGCCAGCAGTTTTGCCTCGGGGGGGCAGGGAAAACTGTTTTTT. It is translated as CASSFASGGQGKLFF. The complete variable domain, with remaining parts taken from reference TRBV28 and TRBJ1-4, reads DVKVTQSSRYLVKRTGEKVFLECVQDMDHENMFWYRQDPGLGLRLIYFSYDVKMKEKGDIPEGYSVSREKKERFSLILESASTNQTSMYLCASSFASGGQGKLFFGSGTQLSVL.

This chain links TRBV7-2 with TRBJ1-1, with D uncertain. V dropped 6 bases and J dropped 5 bases, with 13 bases sitting between them. The CDR3 sequence is 13 residues long. Germline CDR1 and CDR2: SGHTA and FQGNSA. CDR3 DNA sequence: TGTGCCAGCAGGGTACAGCTTCAGACTGAAGCTTTCTTT. Protein product: CASRVQLQTEAFF.

As for this clone: In the same sample, other DNA sequences code for this CDR3. The CDR3 loop reads CASSPLPGSSGNTIYF. Written as DNA, the CDR3 is TGTGCCAGCTCACCTCTCCCGGGGAGCTCTGGAAACACCATATATTTT. The chain uses TRBV18 and TRBJ1-3; D gene ambiguous. Trimming stripped 3 bases from V and 0 bases from J, with 12 bases between. Per germline, CDR1 KGHSH and CDR2 LQKENI. This CDR3 is 16 amino acids long.

CDR3 DNA: TGTGCCAGCTCACCGGGACTAGCGGGAGCAGAGACCCAGTACTTC. This sequence encodes CASSPGLAGAETQYF. The chain has TRBV18 and TRBJ2-5, with 14 bases that match TRBD2. With V trimmed by 3 bases and J by 4 bases, 1 base remained unmatched. Germline V lookup: CDR1 KGHSH, CDR2 LQKENI. The CDR3 totals 15 residues.

The gene calls are TRBV27 and TRBJ1-3; 12 nucleotides line up with TRBD1. J lost 3 bases, V lost 4 bases, and 4 bases had no gene match. The CDR3 contains 16 residues. Germline V gives CDR1 MNHEY, CDR2 SMNVEV (reference sequence). CDR3 nucleotide sequence: TGTGCCAGCAGTTCGGGACAGGGGGCAGTTGGAAACACCATATATTTT. It is translated as CASSSGQGAVGNTIYF.

The chain couples TRBV7-3 to TRBJ2-7; tentative D call: TRBD2 (6 bases). The CDR3 spans 13 residues. In germline, CDR1 is SGHTA, CDR2 FQGTGA. The V end was cut by 6 bases, the J end by 10 bases, with 19 bases between. The CDR3 here is CASSPTGTHAQYF. Written as DNA, the CDR3 is TGTGCCAGCAGTCCGACCGGGACTCACGCACAGTACTTC. Based on the CDR3 plus reference TRBV7-3 and TRBJ2-7, the full variable domain is GAGVSQTPSNKVTEKGKYVELRCDPISGHTALYWYRQSLGQGPEFLIYFQGTGAADDSGLPNDRFFAVRPEGSVSTLKIQRTERGDSAVYLCASSPTGTHAQYFGPGTRLTVT.

The V call is TRBV2, the J call TRBJ2-5; 8 bases fit TRBD1. The V and J ends lost 3 bases and 5 bases, in that order; junction bases with no gene match: 8. The CDR3 extends over 15 amino acids. Per the germline V gene, CDR1 is SNHLY and CDR2 is FYNNEI. As DNA, the CDR3 is TGTGCCAGCAGTGACAGGGGGCGGATGATTGAGACCCAGTACTTC. Its translation: CASSDRGRMIETQYF.

V is TRBV27 and J is TRBJ1-1; 9 bases map to TRBD1. Per the germline V gene, CDR1 is MNHEY and CDR2 is SMNVEV (reference sequence). The CDR3 totals 14 residues. V gave up 5 bases and J gave up 5 bases; unmatched junction bases: 6. The CDR3 bases are TGTGCCAGCAGTCTACAGGGGGCGCGGACTGAAGCTTTCTTT. This translates into CASSLQGARTEAFF.

The chain couples TRBV7-9 to TRBJ1-5; a weak D match, TRBD1 (5 bases). The germline V gene encodes CDR1 SEHNR and CDR2 FQNEAQ (reference sequence). Between the trimmed V and J ends, which lost 3 bases and 0 bases, there was a span of 9 bases. The CDR3 consists of 15 residues. CDR3 in DNA: TGTGCCAGCAGCTTCCAGGGTGCTAGCAATCAGCCCCAGCATTTT. Translation: CASSFQGASNQPQHF.

The chain couples TRBV2 to TRBJ1-1; the D gene is possibly TRBD1 (6 bases). The germline V gene encodes CDR1 SNHLY and CDR2 FYNNEI. The CDR3 has 12 amino acids. V lost 5 bases, J lost 10 bases, and 14 bases lay in between. CDR3 residues: CASSLQGLGAFF. The CDR3 DNA sequence: TGTGCCAGCAGTTTACAGGGTCTAGGAGCTTTCTTT.

This clone was recorded once. The V gene is TRBV30, the J gene TRBJ2-7; 8 bases are shared with TRBD2. CDR3 length: 12 residues. Trimming cost V 4 bases and J 3 bases; bases outside gene matches: 2. The germline CDR1 and CDR2 sequences are GTSNPN and SVGIG (reference sequence). CDR3 sequence reads: CAWTGGGYEQYF. CDR3 in DNA: TGTGCCTGGACGGGGGGGGGCTACGAGCAGTACTTC.

The rearrangement links TRBV27 to TRBJ1-1; D might be TRBD1 (5 bases). Germline V gene sequence: CDR1 MNHEY, CDR2 SMNVEV (reference sequence). The CDR3 has 14 residues. The germline V and J ends were trimmed by 3 bases and 2 bases, with 10 bases remaining between them. CDR3 bases: TGTGCCAGCAGTTTGACAGACCCTAACACTGAAGCTTTCTTT. This translates into CASSLTDPNTEAFF.

This clone was picked up many times. The gene calls are TRBV27 and TRBJ1-2, with no clear D. The CDR3 has 14 residues. With 3 bases removed from V and 6 bases from J, the gap between germline ends came to 14 bases. Germline CDR1 reads MNHEY; CDR2 reads SMNVEV (reference sequence). The CDR3 region has the DNA TGTGCCAGCAGTTTTACCACAGCAGCCGATGGCTACACCTTC. Amino acid sequence: CASSFTTAADGYTF.

CDR3 in amino acids: CASSPGASDQPQHF. Written as DNA, the CDR3 is TGTGCCAGCAGTCCGGGAGCTAGTGATCAGCCCCAGCATTTT. The V gene is TRBV9, the J gene TRBJ1-5; D is undetermined. Germline lookup yields CDR1 SGDLS and CDR2 YYNGEE. The CDR3 has 14 residues. Trimming pared 5 bases from V and 5 bases from J, leaving 14 bases between.

The rearrangement links TRBV2 to TRBJ2-7; 8 positions match TRBD2. This CDR3 is 13 amino acids long. V lost 7 bases, J lost 1 base, and 3 bases stayed unmatched. Germline CDR1 reads SNHLY; CDR2 reads FYNNEI. CDR3 residues: CASKRENSYEQYF. The CDR3, as DNA: TGTGCCAGCAAGCGGGAGAATTCCTACGAGCAGTACTTC.

The sample holds a few counts of this clone. V usage is TRBV30 and J usage is TRBJ2-7, with TRBD1 matching 7 bases. The V gene's germline CDR1 is GTSNPN and CDR2 SVGIG (reference sequence). The CDR3 runs to 13 residues. Trimming cost V 5 bases and J 6 bases; bases outside gene matches: 10. The CDR3 DNA is TGTGCCTGGTCTTGGCAGGGGGTAGTCGAGCAGTACTTC. Translation gives CAWSWQGVVEQYF.

This clone was found once. This rearrangement joins TRBV7-3 to TRBJ2-5, with 15 nucleotides matching TRBD2. Trimming took 4 bases from V and 2 from J; bases not matched to a gene: 5. CDR1 is SGHTA and CDR2 is FQGTGA in the germline V gene. This CDR3 is 17 amino acids long. CDR3 loop: CASSSPGLAGGQETQYF. The DNA for the CDR3 is TGTGCCAGCAGCTCTCCGGGACTAGCGGGAGGTCAAGAGACCCAGTACTTC.

This rearrangement joins TRBV7-2 to TRBJ1-4, with 9 bases identical to TRBD1. CDR3 length equals 15 residues. Germline-derived CDR1 and CDR2 are SGHTA and FQGNSA. After removal of 5 bases from V and 5 bases from J, the junction contained 6 bases not matched to a gene. This CDR3 is CASSPPGQGNEKLFF. In DNA form, the CDR3 reads TGTGCCAGCAGCCCCCCTGGACAGGGGAATGAAAAACTGTTTTTT.

The J gene is TRBJ1-5, the V gene TRBV3-1 (or the pseudogene TRBV3-2); D remains unclear. Deletions cut 4 bases from V and 1 base from J, with 8 bases between. This CDR3 comprises 14 residues. Germline loops: CDR1 LGHDT, CDR2 YNNKEL (reference sequence). CDR3 loop: CASSPRQSNQPQHF. For the CDR3, the DNA is TGTGCCAGCAGCCCCCGCCAGAGCAATCAGCCCCAGCATTTT.